These T cell receptor beta chains were read from a single sample in a study of blood T cell repertoires in COVID-19. TCRdb's copy holds only in-frame clones and misses some; the assay was immunoSEQ multiplex PCR. The repertoire consists of 200,000 to 300,000 clones, with 85% to 90% occurring once and the leading ten covering 3.7%. Material: peripheral blood. The receptors originated from a woman aged 35 to 49 with acute or convalescent COVID-19. Each CDR3 is given with its conserved first and last residue.

J gene	V gene	CDR3 protein
TRBJ2-2	TRBV2	CASSGDRGPGGELFF
TRBJ2-4	TRBV9	CASSAGHIQYF
TRBJ2-2	TRBV6-5	CASRGQGNTGELFF
TRBJ1-2	TRBV15	CATSRDRGTPYTF
TRBJ1-1	TRBV9	CASKGAWDTEAFF
TRBJ2-1	TRBV6-1	CASSERTSGDNEQFF
TRBJ2-3	TRBV30	CAWGIWRGGRDTQYF
TRBJ1-2	TRBV6-4	CASSDNRLYGYTF
TRBJ1-5	TRBV30	CAWSVKQGGSNQPQHF
TRBJ1-2	TRBV10-3	CAISATGQSIGYTF
TRBJ2-2	TRBV6-4	CASSVTSDLAGELFF
TRBJ1-2	TRBV12-5	CASGAHRLNYGYTF
TRBJ1-3	TRBV9	CASSVETGGSYSGNTIYF
TRBJ1-1	TRBV18	CASSPPTGMNTEAFF
TRBJ1-1	TRBV12-3/TRBV12-4	CASSKRGRTEAFF